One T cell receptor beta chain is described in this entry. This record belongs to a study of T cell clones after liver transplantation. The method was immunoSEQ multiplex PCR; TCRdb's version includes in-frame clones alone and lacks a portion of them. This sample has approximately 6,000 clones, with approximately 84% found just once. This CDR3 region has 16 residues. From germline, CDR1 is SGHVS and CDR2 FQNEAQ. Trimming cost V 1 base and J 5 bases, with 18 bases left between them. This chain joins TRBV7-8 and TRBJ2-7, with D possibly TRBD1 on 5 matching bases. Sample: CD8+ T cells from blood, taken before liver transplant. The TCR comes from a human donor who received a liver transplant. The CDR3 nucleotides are TGTGCCAGCAGCTTAGTTGTGACACCCCAGGGCAACGAGCAGTACTTC. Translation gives CASSLVVTPQGNEQYF.